Below, one TCR beta chain is given with its context. These data belong to a study of T cells expressing NK-cell markers. Following a re-call of the 5' RACE reads, TCRdb has one entry per CDR3 protein and lacks DNA. Its clone listing holds 150,000 or so distinct CDR3 sequences. The CDR3 consists of 16 residues. Germline V gives CDR1 DFQATT, CDR2 SNEGSKA (reference sequence). The TCR originated in a woman between 45 and 60 years old in good health. Sequenced: blood T cells: a sorted CD56 or NKG2C T cell subset, CD4+ or CD8+ T cells, or bulk PBMC T cells (not recorded which). The V and J genes are TRBV20-1 and TRBJ2-2; the TRBD2 assignment by TCRdb is unverifiable without DNA. CDR3 residues: CSARVGTPRGTGELFF.